Shown below are 28 T cell receptor beta chains from a single sample sequenced in a study of T cell responses to AZD1222 COVID-19 vaccine. TCRdb's table, derived via immunoSEQ multiplex PCR, lists solely in-frame clones and lacks some. The data hold roughly 200,000 clones, with approximately 86% observed a single time. This material consisted of peripheral blood, taken on day 0 of AZD1222 vaccination. The receptors shown here come from an adult in good health.

The chain couples TRBV4-2 to TRBJ1-1, with D maybe TRBD1 (5 bases). From germline, CDR1 is LGHNA and CDR2 YNFKEQ. CDR3 length: 13 residues. The germline V and J ends were trimmed by 4 bases and 1 base, with 7 bases remaining between them. The CDR3: CASSPTGNTEAFF. The CDR3 DNA is TGTGCCAGCAGCCCCACAGGGAACACTGAAGCTTTCTTT.

This sequence joins TRBV6-2 or TRBV6-3 and TRBJ1-6; D not resolved. Trimming left V 5 bases short and J 6 bases short, with 8 bases between. CDR1 is MNHEY and CDR2 is SVGEGT in the germline V gene. CDR3 length: 13 amino acids. For the CDR3, the DNA is TGTGCCAGCAGTAGAGGGAGTAATTCACCCCTCCACTTT. Translation gives CASSRGSNSPLHF.

The chain recombines TRBV30 with TRBJ1-3; no clear D gene. The germline V gene encodes CDR1 GTSNPN and CDR2 SVGIG (reference sequence). V was clipped by 3 bases and J by 7 bases, with 10 bases between them. CDR3 length: 12 amino acids. The DNA for the CDR3 is TGTGCCTGGAGAGGACGGCCCAACACCATATATTTT. It specifies CAWRGRPNTIYF.

The chain carries TRBV19 and TRBJ2-6; 9 bases match TRBD1. This CDR3 spans 17 amino acids. Germline values: CDR1 LNHDA, CDR2 SQIVND (reference sequence). V lost 6 bases and J lost 0; bases outside the gene matches: 6. CDR3 DNA: TGTGCCAGTAGAAGCGGGACAGGGACCTCTGGGGCCAACGTCCTGACTTTC. It translates to CASRSGTGTSGANVLTF.

The count of this clone is one. This chain joins TRBV5-1 and TRBJ2-2; 7 nucleotides match TRBD1. Per germline, CDR1 SGHRS and CDR2 YFSETQ. This CDR3 contains 15 residues. Germline trimming cut 2 bases from V and 4 bases from J; bases unmatched to any gene: 5. For the CDR3, the DNA is TGCGCCAGCAGCTTCGGCAGGGGGTTCACCGGGGAGCTGTTTTTT. Translated, it gives CASSFGRGFTGELFF. Full variable domain (rest looked up from reference TRBV5-1 and TRBJ2-2): KAGVTQTPRYLIKTRGQQVTLSCSPISGHRSVSWYQQTPGQGLQFLFEYFSETQRNKGNFPGRFSGRQFSNSRSEMNVSTLELGDSALYLCASSFGRGFTGELFFGEGSRLTVL.

This clone was seen more than once but under ten times. Other DNA variants within this sample encode the same CDR3. This chain connects TRBV2 to TRBJ1-1; 8 bases are a match to TRBD1. From germline, CDR1 is SNHLY and CDR2 FYNNEI. The CDR3 runs to 12 residues. With 5 bases clipped from V and 5 bases from J, the junction kept 1 base outside the gene matches. The CDR3 spells CASSYRGTEAFF. The DNA of the CDR3 is TGTGCCAGCAGTTACAGGGGGACTGAAGCTTTCTTT.

The chain employs TRBV29-1 and TRBJ1-2, with a weak D call TRBD1 (5 bases). This CDR3 spans 11 amino acids. Germline V gene data show CDR1 as SQVTM and CDR2 as ANQGSEA. V was pared by 3 bases and J by 8 bases, with 10 bases between. This CDR3 is CSVDRDEGYTF. The CDR3 DNA is TGCAGCGTTGACAGGGATGAGGGCTACACCTTC.

This clone came up once. The rearrangement uses TRBV11-3 and TRBJ2-2, with D maybe TRBD2 (5 bases). The CDR3 totals 13 residues. The V gene's germline CDR1 is SGHNT and CDR2 YENEEA. Trimming cost V 3 bases and J 5 bases, with 7 bases left between them. CDR3 nucleotides: TGTGCCAGCAGCTTGTCGGGGACCGGGGAGCTGTTTTTT. It specifies CASSLSGTGELFF.

The V call is TRBV13, the J call TRBJ1-3; the match to TRBD1 covers 7 bases. The CDR3 is 14 residues long. The V and J ends lost 6 bases and 3 bases, in that order; junction bases with no gene match: 5. Germline values: CDR1 PRHDT, CDR2 FYEKMQ (reference sequence). CDR3 DNA sequence: TGTGCCAGCAGGTCAGGGGGTTTTGGAAACACCATATATTTT. Protein: CASRSGGFGNTIYF.

This clone was seen a single time. The chain employs TRBV19 and TRBJ2-1, with 7 nucleotides matching TRBD1. The CDR3 totals 15 residues. Germline loops: CDR1 LNHDA, CDR2 SQIVND (reference sequence). V trimming: 4 bases; J trimming: 6 bases; junction bases outside the gene matches: 9. CDR3 DNA: TGTGCCAGTAGTACAATAGCCGGGACAGTCAATGAGCAGTTCTTC. It translates to CASSTIAGTVNEQFF.

V usage is TRBV6-5 and J usage is TRBJ1-5; 10 bases are shared with TRBD1. This CDR3 has 15 amino acids. Losses at the gene ends were 6 bases for V and 6 bases for J; bases not matched to a gene: 8. The germline V gene encodes CDR1 MNHEY and CDR2 SVGAGI. CDR3 region: CASRSRGTGVQPQHF. Written as DNA, the CDR3 is TGTGCCAGCAGGTCCCGCGGGACAGGGGTTCAGCCCCAGCATTTT.

The rearrangement joins TRBV4-1 to TRBJ2-1, with 9 bases that match TRBD1. This CDR3 comprises 14 residues. CDR1 and CDR2 from the germline V gene are MGHRA and YSYEKL. The trim removed 2 bases at V and 5 bases at J, leaving 1 base unmatched. The CDR3 loop reads CASSQWDRDNEQFF. In nucleotides, the CDR3 is TGCGCCAGCAGCCAATGGGACAGGGACAATGAGCAGTTCTTC.

This chain joins TRBV30 and TRBJ1-2; D gene uncertain. Trimming shortened V by 0 bases and J by 7 bases, and 6 bases separated the two germline ends. Germline values: CDR1 GTSNPN, CDR2 SVGIG (reference sequence). There are 11 residues in the CDR3. For the CDR3, the DNA is TGTGCCTGGAGTGTCGGGGTTGGCTACACCTTC. It encodes CAWSVGVGYTF.

This chain uses TRBV6-5 with TRBJ1-5; tentative D call: TRBD1 (5 bases). The germline V and J ends were trimmed by 6 bases and 5 bases, with 14 bases remaining between them. CDR3 length: 14 residues. The germline V gene has CDR1 MNHEY and CDR2 SVGAGI. CDR3 in amino acids: CASSLGGAHQPQHF. CDR3 DNA sequence: TGTGCCAGCAGCCTGGGGGGAGCCCATCAGCCCCAGCATTTT.

The chain combines TRBV30 with TRBJ2-3, with D unresolved. Trimming took off 2 bases at V and 3 bases at J, with 9 bases between the two ends. Germline V gene data show CDR1 as GTSNPN and CDR2 as SVGIG (reference sequence). The CDR3 loop spans 13 amino acids. CDR3 DNA: TGTGCCTGGAGTTACGGACCGACAGATACGCAGTATTTT. Translating gives CAWSYGPTDTQYF.

This chain joins TRBV21-1 and TRBJ1-1; the D call TRBD1 from the table was never checked on the DNA. TRBV21-1 is a known pseudogene. The CDR3 totals 16 residues. The CDR3 bases are TGTGCCAGCAGCAATATATCGGAAGGGGGTAACACTGAAGCTTTCTTT. The encoded protein is CASSNISEGGNTEAFF.

This clone was recorded a few times. This chain links TRBV11-3 with TRBJ2-1; D ambiguous. Germline CDR1 SGHNT, CDR2 YENEEA. Trimming left V 3 bases short and J 6 bases short, with 9 bases between. The CDR3 is 13 residues long. CDR3 sequence: CASSLKSGNEQFF. In DNA, the CDR3 is TGTGCCAGCAGCTTGAAGTCCGGCAATGAGCAGTTCTTC.

The rearrangement links TRBV7-8 to TRBJ1-5; D remains ambiguous. The germline V gene encodes CDR1 SGHVS and CDR2 FQNEAQ. The V gene lost 2 bases and the J gene lost 9 bases, with 11 bases spanning the gap. The CDR3 has 13 amino acids. This chain's CDR3 is CASSLTGVMPQHF. CDR3 coding DNA: TGTGCCAGCAGCTTAACCGGGGTGATGCCCCAGCATTTT. Looking up the rest from reference TRBV7-8 and TRBJ1-5 gives the full variable domain: GAGVSQSPRYKVAKRGQDVALRCDPISGHVSLFWYQQALGQGPEFLTYFQNEAQLDKSGLPSDRFFAERPEGSVSTLKIQRTQQEDSAVYLCASSLTGVMPQHFGDGTRLSIL.

The chain combines TRBV11-2 with TRBJ2-5; D is unresolved. V lost 1 base and J lost 4, with 22 bases in between. CDR1 and CDR2 from the germline V gene are SGHAT and FQNNGV. This CDR3 comprises 18 residues. The CDR3 protein is CASSLGFGLSGRGETQYF. CDR3 DNA sequence: TGTGCCAGCAGCTTAGGCTTCGGGCTATCTGGAAGAGGAGAGACCCAGTACTTC. The variable domain in full, with the rest retrieved from reference TRBV11-2 and TRBJ2-5, is EAGVAQSPRYKIIEKRQSVAFWCNPISGHATLYWYQQILGQGPKLLIQFQNNGVVDDSQLPKDRFSAERLKGVDSTLKIQPAKLEDSAVYLCASSLGFGLSGRGETQYFGPGTRLLVL.

This clone came up once. V and J are TRBV25-1 and TRBJ1-2; D gene ambiguous. Germline V lookup: CDR1 MGHDK, CDR2 SYGVNS. V gave up 5 bases and J gave up 2 bases, with 12 bases separating them. The CDR3 is 14 residues long. The CDR3 nucleotides are TGTGCCAGCAGTCATCCGGCGGCAAACTATGGCTACACCTTC. It encodes CASSHPAANYGYTF.

The CDR3 DNA is TGTGCCAGCAGCCAAGGTAGGCAGCCCAATCAGCCCCAGCATTTT. It is translated as CASSQGRQPNQPQHF. The V call is TRBV3-1 (or the pseudogene TRBV3-2), the J call TRBJ1-5; D unresolved. V was trimmed by 1 base and J by 3 bases, leaving 10 bases between them. This CDR3 has 15 residues. Germline V gene lookup returns CDR1 LGHDT and CDR2 YNNKEL (reference sequence).

The J gene is TRBJ2-2, the V gene TRBV28; D not resolved. CDR1 MDHEN and CDR2 SYDVKM come from the germline V gene. The V end was cut by 10 bases, the J end by 1 base, with 13 bases between. This CDR3 has 14 residues. CDR3 coding DNA: TGTGCCACACCCGACGACGGGAACACCGGGGAGCTGTTTTTT. Translation: CATPDDGNTGELFF.

This chain uses TRBV9 with TRBJ2-7; 8 bases line up with TRBD2. V lost 4 bases, J lost 0 bases, and 3 bases stayed unmatched. This CDR3 spans 14 amino acids. Germline V gene data show CDR1 as SGDLS and CDR2 as YYNGEE. This CDR3 reads CASSRSGASYEQYF. CDR3 nucleotide sequence: TGTGCCAGCAGCCGTAGCGGGGCCTCCTACGAGCAGTACTTC.

The chain recombines TRBV24-1 with TRBJ2-2; D gene ambiguous. Germline-derived CDR1 and CDR2 are KGHDR and SFDVKD. The CDR3 loop spans 14 amino acids. Trimming left V 1 base short and J 5 bases short, with 7 bases between. In DNA form, the CDR3 reads TGTGCCACCAGTGATTTAAGGCAAACCGGGGAGCTGTTTTTT. Protein: CATSDLRQTGELFF.

The chain couples TRBV6-6 to TRBJ1-1; D gene ambiguous. This CDR3 has 13 residues. The V gene's germline CDR1 is MNHNY and CDR2 SVGAGI (reference sequence). Trimming stripped 10 bases from V and 0 bases from J, with 12 bases between. CDR3 DNA: TGTGCCACTCGCCAGACCTTGAACACTGAAGCTTTCTTT. This codes for CATRQTLNTEAFF.

V usage is TRBV2 and J usage is TRBJ1-4; D remains unclear. V dropped 7 bases and J dropped 6 bases, with 15 bases sitting between them. The CDR3 runs to 14 residues. Germline V gene data show CDR1 as SNHLY and CDR2 as FYNNEI. The CDR3 DNA reads TGTGCCAGCAACGGACGCCCGGGAGATGAAAAACTGTTTTTT. Amino acid sequence: CASNGRPGDEKLFF.

The CDR3, as DNA: TGTGCCACCAAATCGGGTTTCGGTCGCTATACGCAGTATTTT. As protein: CATKSGFGRYTQYF. V is TRBV19 and J is TRBJ2-3, with D hard to call. The germline V gene has CDR1 LNHDA and CDR2 SQIVND (reference sequence). CDR3 length: 14 amino acids. Trimming stripped 10 bases from V and 7 bases from J, with 21 bases between.

This chain uses TRBV9 with TRBJ1-2; D gene ambiguous. The CDR3 consists of 10 residues. CDR1 SGDLS and CDR2 YYNGEE come from the germline V gene. The V end was cut by 3 bases, the J end by 8 bases, with 5 bases between. The CDR3 nucleotides read TGTGCCAGCAGCGGCCCCGGCTACACCTTC. Protein: CASSGPGYTF.